This T cell receptor (beta chain) stems from a study of cytomegalovirus exposure and HLA in healthy donors. General study points: Researchers reported in a later analysis that common viral pathogens appeared linked to several top clusters. It was reportedly the case that the classifier diagnosed cytomegalovirus status with high specificity and sensitivity.

The PCR employed 60 Vbeta primers together with 13 Jbeta primers. The repertoire was sequenced with immunoSEQ multiplex PCR; TCRdb's copy has only in-frame clones and lacks some. The sample consists of around 120,000 clones, roughly four fifths of them appearing once. As concerns this clone: Its antigen remains unidentified. A junction boundary mismatches the germline segment, possibly from a read error.

Germline CDR1 is MNHEY and CDR2 is SVGAGI. The CDR3 runs to 14 residues. The TCR comes from a woman in her forties or fifties in good health and CMV-seronegative. Material: PBMCs. The chain links TRBV6-5 to TRBJ1-2; weak D call: TRBD1 (5 bases). CDR3 loop: CASSYSAGPLGYPF. DNA for the CDR3: TGTGCCAGCAGTTACTCTGCAGGGCCCCTTGGCTACCCCTTC.